Listed below are T cell receptor beta chains from one sample, sequenced in a study of cytomegalovirus exposure and HLA in healthy donors. The method was immunoSEQ multiplex PCR; TCRdb's version includes in-frame clones alone and lacks a portion of them. Of 140,000 or so clones listed, just under 70% are singletons. The sequencing input was PBMCs. The source is a man aged 55-75 years in good health and CMV-seronegative. Each CDR3 is given with its conserved first and last residue. Expanded clones are given a class, and other clones once, few, many or no size at all.

>TRBJ1-6|TRBV5-8|-
CASSDRDRGVNSPLHF
>TRBJ1-3|TRBV28|-
CASRAGGRDTIYF
>TRBJ1-2|TRBV6-4|few
CASSTGQGKGYTF
>TRBJ2-7|TRBV9|-
CASSVSSTSYEQYF
>TRBJ2-7|TRBV14|few
CASSRGQGPFYEQYF
>TRBJ2-1|TRBV30|-
CAWNRNEQFF
>TRBJ1-1|TRBV7-3|-
CASSPLTGALGTEAFF
>TRBJ1-1|TRBV7-3|-
CASSPGTGLNTEAFF
>TRBJ2-5|TRBV5-1|-
CASSLDAAGDGETQYF
>TRBJ2-3|TRBV5-4|-
CASSLDRATDTQYF
>TRBJ2-7|TRBV6-5|few
CASSLGLAVSYEQYF
>TRBJ2-2|TRBV28|-
CASSLHRDSNTGELFF
>TRBJ2-3|TRBV7-3|-
CASSLTSETQYF
>TRBJ2-7|TRBV4-2|-
CASSQEVAESSYEQYF
>TRBJ1-6|TRBV30|-
CAWDRRNSPLHF
>TRBJ2-1|TRBV7-9|-
CASSSSLGLAGFNEQFF
>TRBJ2-4|TRBV5-4|-
CASSLGVEETGNIQYF
>TRBJ2-3|TRBV19|-
CASSDPGLAEDTQYF
>TRBJ1-2|TRBV6-6|-
CASTLGGQGGYTF
>TRBJ2-7|TRBV19|-
CASSLRAATVYEQYF
>TRBJ2-3|TRBV30|-
CACQGGSRDTQYF
>TRBJ2-7|TRBV30|few
CAWTPTSGSSYEQYF
>TRBJ2-3|TRBV13|-
CASSPWRAGVRTDTQYF
>TRBJ1-2|TRBV28|-
CASRLGTGGYGYTF
>TRBJ1-1|TRBV5-4|few
CASSLAAGGGAGTEAFF
>TRBJ2-1|TRBV9|few
CASGGERGDNEQFF
>TRBJ2-7|TRBV5-1|once
CASSSGLAGAYEQYF
>TRBJ2-7|TRBV7-2|-
CASSLTSGSSSYEQYF
>TRBJ2-3|TRBV9|-
CASSVAGLDTQYF
>TRBJ2-3|TRBV4-2|few
CASSQELRDTQYF
>TRBJ1-5|TRBV4-3|-
CASSQDRSVGQPQHF
>TRBJ2-3|TRBV19|-
CASSPGTSGRGDTQYF
>TRBJ2-7|TRBV11-3|-
CASSPGGQYEQYF
>TRBJ1-4|TRBV5-6|-
CASSGTGREKLFF
>TRBJ1-6|TRBV9|-
CASSASNSPLHF
>TRBJ2-7|TRBV19|few
CASSTGSYEQYF
>TRBJ2-7|TRBV6-6|-
CASSYSTGYEQYF
>TRBJ2-3|TRBV7-2|-
CASSLDPQATDTQYF
>TRBJ1-1|TRBV19|-
CATGTVNTEAFF
>TRBJ1-1|TRBV19|-
CASSIYRLDRVGTEAFF
>TRBJ2-7|TRBV4-1|-
CASSQDFRGEFYEQYF
>TRBJ2-5|TRBV5-1|few
CASSLGLRSKKEETQYF
>TRBJ1-4|TRBV27|-
CASSPRQGRDEKLFF
>TRBJ2-7|TRBV28|-
CASSPSGTGGHEQYF
>TRBJ2-7|TRBV27|once
CASSPFPDRGQNTYEQYF
>TRBJ2-5|TRBV28|-
CASSPPEDLQETQYF
>TRBJ2-7|TRBV20-1|-
CSARDVNEQYF
>TRBJ1-1|TRBV29-1|-
CSVTVTEAFF
>TRBJ2-2|TRBV7-9|-
CASSLGRGQDTGELFF
>TRBJ2-7|TRBV27|few
CASGQGYEQYF
>TRBJ1-4|TRBV6-5|few
CASSRTGSEKLFF
>TRBJ2-7|TRBV10-3|few
CATGQGGYEQYF
>TRBJ1-1|TRBV14|-
CASRRDSNTEAFF
>TRBJ2-5|TRBV5-1|-
CASRRTGGGGETQYF